This TCR beta chain was sequenced for a study of OX40 agonist ivuxolimab in advanced cancers. Study context: Allowance was made for prior anti-PD-1, anti-PD-L1 or anti-CTLA-4 therapy, and roughly 39% had some. Study-level points and caveats: Patients who responded partially at 0.1-3.0 mg/kg showed clonal expansion ranking among the lowest. CD8+ T cells showed, on average, more clonal expansion than CD4+ cells.

Produced via immunoSEQ multiplex PCR; TCRdb's table is partial and in-frame only. The sample consists of about 130,000 clones, over 75% of them appearing once. Baseline was the first blood sampling point, followed by cycle 4 day 1 and cycle 7 day 1. Of note for this clone: Its antigen is undetermined.

This CDR3 has 12 residues. Trimming took 5 bases from V and 6 from J, leaving 10 bases between them. The germline CDR1 and CDR2 sequences are SEHNR and FQNEAQ (reference sequence). The sequence was collected from an adult with an advanced solid tumor such as melanoma, head and neck, liver or kidney cancer. The chain uses TRBV7-9 and TRBJ1-1; D is perhaps TRBD1 (5 bases). This specimen was CD4+ or CD8+ T cells sorted from blood, taken in a trial of the OX40 agonist ivuxolimab. Here the CDR3 reads CASSPRDAEAFF. The CDR3 DNA is TGTGCCAGCAGCCCCCGGGACGCTGAAGCTTTCTTT. Filled out from reference TRBV7-9 and TRBJ1-1, the complete variable domain reads DTGVSQNPRHKITKRGQNVTFRCDPISEHNRLYWYRQTLGQGPEFLTYFQNEAQLEKSRLLSDRFSAERPKGSFSTLEIQRTEQGDSAMYLCASSPRDAEAFFGQGTRLTVV.